Listed below are T cell receptor beta chains from one sample, sequenced in a study of long-term antiretroviral therapy in people with HIV. The table came from immunoSEQ multiplex PCR; TCRdb's copy has only in-frame clones and leaves some out. Of some 28,000 clones in the sample, over 90% were seen once. This specimen was unsorted PBMCs, taken 6.2 years after starting antiretroviral therapy. Receptors originate from a man aged 35-49 years with HIV. Each CDR3 is given with its conserved first and last residue. D genes are given only for firm matches. For some rows the clone size is stated as once, few or many, or as a class when expanded; others skip it.

TRBV5-6	TRBJ2-2	-	-	CASSLTTGELFF	TGTGCCAGCAGCCTTACTACCGGGGAGCTGTTTTTT
TRBV28	TRBJ2-7	-	-	CASSPTQDGYEQYF	TGTGCCAGCAGCCCAACCCAGGATGGCTACGAGCAGTACTTC
TRBV10-1	TRBJ1-6	-	-	CASIRGRDNSPLHF	TGCGCCAGCATAAGGGGTAGAGATAATTCACCCCTCCACTTT
TRBV7-8	TRBJ2-3	TRBD2	once	CASSSPSGTSTDTQYF	TGTGCCAGCAGCTCTCCTAGCGGGACTAGCACAGATACGCAGTATTTT
TRBV9	TRBJ1-1	-	-	CASSPYLNNIAEAFF	TGTGCCAGCAGTCCCTATTTAAATAATATCGCTGAAGCTTTCTTT
TRBV6-5	TRBJ1-5	-	-	CASSAGVRNQPQHF	TGTGCCAGCAGTGCAGGGGTCAGGAATCAGCCCCAGCATTTT
TRBV6-5	TRBJ1-5	-	-	CATRSVVNQPQHF	TGTGCCACCAGGTCAGTCGTTAATCAGCCCCAGCATTTT
TRBV5-3	TRBJ1-2	TRBD1	-	CARRTGQALPNDGYTF	TGTGCCAGAAGAACTGGACAGGCCCTGCCTAATGATGGCTACACCTTC
TRBV5-3	TRBJ1-2	TRBD1	-	CARSEIRGQARYGYTF	TGTGCCAGAAGCGAAATCCGGGGACAGGCACGTTATGGCTACACCTTC
TRBV7-9	TRBJ2-5	-	once	CASSLAGAGLETQYF	TGTGCCAGCAGCTTAGCCGGGGCGGGGCTCGAGACCCAGTACTTC
TRBV10-2	TRBJ2-6	-	-	CASSGSSGANVLTF	TGCGCCAGCAGTGGGAGCTCTGGGGCCAACGTCCTGACTTTC
TRBV28	TRBJ2-7	-	-	CASSSPAFYEQYF	TGTGCCAGCAGTTCCCCGGCCTTCTACGAGCAGTACTTC
TRBV4-1	TRBJ2-7	TRBD2	-	CASSPGGGSEQYF	TGCGCCAGCAGCCCGGGGGGGGGTTCCGAGCAGTACTTC
TRBV5-6	TRBJ1-4	-	-	CASSPTHKFEKLFF	TGTGCCAGCAGCCCTACACACAAGTTTGAAAAACTGTTTTTT
TRBV7-8	TRBJ2-3	TRBD2	-	CASSPKLARDTQYF	TGTGCCAGCAGCCCAAAACTAGCGAGAGATACGCAGTATTTT
TRBV5-4	TRBJ2-5	-	-	CASSPTGKETQYF	TGTGCCAGCAGCCCCACTGGAAAGGAGACCCAGTACTTC
TRBV11-1	TRBJ2-1	-	-	CASSLATDYNEQFF	TGTGCCAGCAGCTTAGCGACCGACTACAATGAGCAGTTCTTC
TRBV11-2	TRBJ1-3	-	once	CASSLMVGSGNTIYF	TGTGCCAGCAGCTTAATGGTCGGCTCTGGAAACACCATATATTTT
TRBV7-3	TRBJ2-2	-	-	CATAGGTGQGAGELFF	TGTGCCACCGCGGGGGGAACGGGACAGGGAGCCGGGGAGCTGTTTTTT
TRBV7-2	TRBJ2-7	TRBD2	-	CASSLAGTSVTYEQYF	TGTGCCAGCAGCTTGGCCGGGACTAGCGTGACCTACGAGCAGTACTTC
TRBV5-8	TRBJ1-1	-	-	CASSLAAGRDTEAFF	TGTGCCAGCAGCTTGGCCGCGGGACGGGACACTGAAGCTTTCTTT
TRBV7-2	TRBJ1-2	-	-	CASSLDRNSKLNYGYTF	TGTGCCAGCAGCTTAGATCGCAACAGCAAACTTAACTATGGCTACACCTTC
TRBV2	TRBJ1-1	-	-	CASRLLTEDTEAFF	TGTGCCAGCAGACTCCTGACAGAGGACACTGAAGCTTTCTTT
TRBV27	TRBJ1-1	-	-	CASSLAWNTEAFF	TGTGCCAGCAGCTTAGCGTGGAACACTGAAGCTTTCTTT
TRBV10-2	TRBJ2-1	TRBD2	once	CASSEGTSGGEQFF	TGCGCCAGCAGTGAGGGGACTAGCGGGGGTGAGCAGTTCTTC
TRBV29-1	TRBJ2-2	-	-	CSAGGPNTGELFF	TGCAGCGCCGGGGGACCGAACACCGGGGAGCTGTTTTTT
TRBV7-9	TRBJ2-7	TRBD2	-	CASSWGGYEQYF	TGTGCCAGCAGCTGGGGGGGCTACGAGCAGTACTTC
TRBV11-2	TRBJ2-1	TRBD2	-	CASSLFGTSGSYNEQFF	TGTGCCAGCAGCTTATTCGGGACTAGCGGTTCCTACAATGAGCAGTTCTTC
TRBV5-8	TRBJ2-2	-	-	CASSLRVNTGELFF	TGTGCCAGCAGCTTGAGGGTTAACACCGGGGAGCTGTTTTTT
TRBV4-3	TRBJ1-5	-	-	CASSQVVGAKPQHF	TGCGCCAGCAGCCAAGTAGTCGGAGCGAAGCCCCAGCATTTT
TRBV9	TRBJ1-1	-	-	CASSVDDTEAFF	TGTGCCAGCAGCGTAGACGACACTGAAGCTTTCTTT
TRBV10-3	TRBJ2-7	TRBD1	-	CAIRGGQGNDEQYF	TGTGCCATCAGGGGCGGACAGGGGAATGACGAGCAGTACTTC
TRBV6-1	TRBJ2-3	TRBD2	once	CASSHASGGADTQYF	TGTGCCAGCTCCCACGCTAGCGGGGGGGCAGATACGCAGTATTTT
TRBV28	TRBJ1-1	-	-	CASSSHPTEAFF	TGTGCCAGCAGTTCCCATCCCACTGAAGCTTTCTTT
TRBV7-7	TRBJ2-5	TRBD2	-	CASSLRLAGAQETQYF	TGTGCCAGCAGCCTAAGACTAGCGGGGGCCCAAGAGACCCAGTACTTC
TRBV10-3	TRBJ2-1	TRBD2	-	CASSSGGAYEQFF	TGTGCCTCATCTAGCGGGGGGGCCTATGAGCAGTTCTTC
TRBV9	TRBJ2-3	TRBD2	-	CASSGGTSGRTDTQYF	TGTGCCAGCAGCGGAGGGACTAGCGGGAGAACAGATACGCAGTATTTT
TRBV7-7	TRBJ2-7	-	-	CASSFPDWTVEETYEQYF	TGTGCCAGCAGCTTCCCCGACTGGACAGTAGAAGAAACCTACGAGCAGTACTTC
TRBV5-6	TRBJ2-2	TRBD2	-	CASSYKASGSVGELFF	TGTGCCAGCAGCTACAAAGCTAGCGGGAGCGTCGGGGAGCTGTTTTTT
TRBV9	TRBJ1-1	TRBD1	-	CASSPTGAIGTEAFF	TGTGCCAGCAGCCCCACAGGGGCCATTGGCACTGAAGCTTTCTTT
TRBV6-1	TRBJ1-4	TRBD1	-	CASSDQTGGPRKLFF	TGTGCCAGCAGTGATCAAACAGGGGGCCCGCGAAAACTGTTTTTT
TRBV19	TRBJ2-7	-	-	CASSIDWTATYEQYF	TGTGCCAGTAGTATAGATTGGACGGCAACCTACGAGCAGTACTTC
TRBV5-1	TRBJ2-1	-	-	CASSLVLDPNEQFF	TGCGCCAGCAGCTTGGTTCTTGACCCCAATGAGCAGTTCTTC